This TCR beta chain was retrieved from a study of T cell repertoires in cytomegalovirus infection. The overall study: Indicated by public TCR beta signatures were CMV infection and matching HLA type. General study findings and limits: Cumulated frequencies of public TCR beta families served to identify carriers of CMV plus the relevant HLA.

MiXCR was run by TCRdb on the reads, yielding one entry per CDR3 protein. The sample has about 230,000 distinct CDR3 sequences; roughly 22% are singletons. Germline CDR1 is SGHTA and CDR2 is FQGNSA. Trimming took off 5 bases at V and 2 bases at J, with 19 bases between the two ends. The CDR3 runs to 17 residues. Ten or more counts support this clonotype. Antigen specificity is unknown. Sequenced sample: CD8+ T cells from PBMCs. This receptor was taken from a human donor in good health (CMV status not recorded). Some clones in this sample may be carry-over from other donors' samples. The rearrangement links TRBV7-2 to TRBJ2-4, with D tentatively TRBD2 (5 bases). CDR3 DNA sequence: TGTGCCAGCAGCCCCACCGCTGGAGGTGGAACCAAAAACATTCAGTACTTC. Its protein product is CASSPTAGGGTKNIQYF.